This record concerns one TCR beta chain sequence. The antigen it binds to is not known. Qualities for individual bases were not recorded, and no much larger clone is one base off. The sample comes from a study of T cell responses to AZD1222 COVID-19 vaccine (dated by TCRdb to the early 2020s). Context from the whole study: Because spike-specific TCR depth and breadth did not differ between the two schedules, AZD1222 recipients who got a second dose at roughly 4 weeks were pooled with those who got a second dose at roughly 12 weeks. TCR sequencing was performed for fewer than 250 trial participants, of whom 200 to 210 were given two doses of AZD1222 and about 25 were given two doses of MenACWY control vaccine. Enrollment into the trials was organized by age into subgroups of 18-55, 56-69 and 70-plus years, and those subgroups contained roughly 140, 27 and 60 TCR-sequenced participants, respectively.

The paper as a whole reports these results and caveats: No day 14 peak-response samples were available, so repertoires were characterized only after the peak T cell response. Nearly half of unique spike-specific TCRs reportedly recognized epitopes outside regions mutated in the B.1.351 and B.1.1.7 variants. Participants were mostly white British, with more females than males. The authors suggested clonal diversity may have been underestimated. A significant rise in spike-specific TCR breadth and depth was observed after two AZD1222 doses relative to day 0 and relative to MenACWY recipients. CD4 TCRs associated with the vaccine covered the entire spike protein, and the dominant responses were in regions 160-218 and 743-854. Only five to seven AZD1222 recipients were SARS-CoV-2 seropositive at baseline, limiting conclusions about previously exposed vaccinees. The 56-69-year group was small, and its depth increase did not reach significance, likely because of low power.

The time point label for this specimen denotes: baseline before first vaccination. The vaccinee samples were drawn from two UK trials, COV001 and COV002, one of which was a single-blind randomized controlled phase 2/3 trial testing AZD1222 (ChAdOx1 nCoV-19) in healthy adults. For TCRbeta chain sequencing, PBMC samples from trial participants were taken at day 0 and at day 28 after the second dose. V sheds 0 bases and J sheds 7 bases, leaving 17 bases between their ends. The CDR3 has 16 amino acids, counting the end cysteine and phenylalanine. The retained sequence is limited to the CDR3, 48 bases, with the frame set at the first base. The germline V gene supplies CDR1 SGDLS and CDR2 YYNGEE. The CDR3 regions of human TCRbeta chains were subjected to immunosequencing. On the study's bioinformatics: TCRs in the repertoires were matched against a reference library of SARS-CoV-2-specific TCRs that had been generated with the MIRA antigen-specificity platform. Breadth meant the fraction of unique TCRs that were SARS-CoV-2-associated, whereas depth meant the fraction of total T cells that were SARS-CoV-2-associated. Using the MIRA data, each spike-specific TCR was mapped to the spike region that the TCR reacts to and placed in a CD4 or CD8 class. Log10-transformed breadth and depth values were compared by one-way ANOVA with Sidak's multiple comparisons tests. Not all clones reach the TCRdb copy of this immuneACCESS table, which keeps in-frame sequences only. Checked studies attribute under half of the gap to unresolved V genes and leave the rest unexplained. The DNA was the basis for D and trimming; V, J and clone size are from that table. The sample contains 90,000 to 140,000 clones, 88% of them found a single time. Around 9.1% of the sample goes to the ten largest clones.

The rearranged segments are TRBV9 and TRBJ2-1, with a tentative D gene TRBD2 over 5 matching bases. The clonotype comes from an adult in good health. Specimen: peripheral blood, collected on day 0 of AZD1222 vaccination. The CDR3 protein is CASSVDRGSHGNEQFF. The DNA sequence is as follows: TGTGCCAGCAGCGTAGACCGTGGGAGTCATGGTAATGAGCAGTTCTTC.